One sample yielded the 18 T cell receptor beta chains listed below, sequenced in a study of regulatory T cells in long-lasting Graves disease. Arm-PCR of CDR3 regions and iRepertoire HTBI primers were used to build TCR beta libraries. Each CDR3 protein is one row after TCRdb ran MiXCR on the multiplex PCR reads. The table records over 450,000 distinct CDR3 sequences, 20% to 25% of them present only once. Time point noted: persistent/refractory GD, antithyroid drugs over 5 years with positive TRAb. PBMCs provided the RNA from which the TCR library was made. Sequenced here: peripheral blood mononuclear cells (PBMCs), sampled when the disease was refractory, from a patient treated with antithyroid drugs. The receptor source for this set is a female donor with Graves disease.

This clonotype was detected a few times. The V gene is TRBV6-2 or TRBV6-3, the J gene TRBJ2-1; 12 nucleotides match TRBD2. The V and J ends lost 2 bases and 8 bases, in that order; junction bases with no gene match: 7. The CDR3 loop spans 16 amino acids. Germline loops: CDR1 MNHEY, CDR2 SVGEGT. For the CDR3, the DNA is TGTGCCAGCAGTTACGGGCTAGCGGGAGGGTTCGATGAGCAGTTCTTC. Protein sequence: CASSYGLAGGFDEQFF.

The chain joins TRBV20-1 to TRBJ2-1; 9 nucleotides agree with TRBD1. V lost 0 bases and J lost 4; bases outside the gene matches: 7. Germline CDR1 and CDR2: DFQATT and SNEGSKA (reference sequence). The CDR3 contains 16 residues. The CDR3 DNA reads as TGCAGTGCTAGAGACTTACAGGGGGCACGATACAATGAGCAGTTCTTC. It encodes CSARDLQGARYNEQFF.

The chain joins TRBV27 to TRBJ2-3; D is tentatively TRBD1 or TRBD2 (6 bases each). The CDR3 runs to 17 residues. Trimming removed 5 bases at V and 1 base at J, with 19 bases between. CDR1 MNHEY and CDR2 SMNVEV come from the germline V gene (reference sequence). Here the CDR3 DNA reads TGTGCCAGCAGTGCTATACGGGGGCCGCAAGGCACAGATACGCAGTATTTT. Protein product: CASSAIRGPQGTDTQYF.

V and J are TRBV6-1 and TRBJ2-7; 8 positions match TRBD2. The V and J ends lost 9 bases and 3 bases, in that order; junction bases with no gene match: 7. The CDR3 loop spans 13 amino acids. CDR1 and CDR2 (germline): MNHNS, SASEGT. The CDR3 DNA follows: TGTGCCAGTTCGGGGGGGTGGAGCTACGAGCAGTACTTC. Residues: CASSGGWSYEQYF.

This clonotype turned up a few times. This rearrangement joins TRBV24-1 to TRBJ1-1; the D is unclear. From germline, CDR1 is KGHDR and CDR2 SFDVKD. CDR3 length equals 15 residues. V lost 4 bases to trimming and J lost 1 base, with 12 bases between them. The CDR3 reads CATSDPKRGNTEAFF. The CDR3 nucleotides read TGTGCCACCAGTGACCCGAAGCGGGGGAACACTGAAGCTTTCTTT.

In its sample, this clonotype was seen many times. The V and J genes are TRBV7-9 and TRBJ2-2, with a possible D match to TRBD1 (6 bases). Trimming removed 4 bases at V and 0 bases at J, with 12 bases between. The CDR3 contains 16 residues. Germline V gene lookup returns CDR1 SEHNR and CDR2 FQNEAQ (reference sequence). In DNA, the CDR3 is TGTGCCAGCAGCTCGGGACATCAGACGAACACCGGGGAGCTGTTTTTT. It yields the protein CASSSGHQTNTGELFF.

This clonotype was counted between two and nine times. This sequence joins TRBV19 and TRBJ1-5; D remains ambiguous. V was pared by 5 bases and J by 2 bases, with 16 bases between. This CDR3 is built from 16 residues. From germline, CDR1 is LNHDA and CDR2 SQIVND (reference sequence). The CDR3 reads CASSFRTEIGNQPQHF. In nucleotides, the CDR3 is TGTGCCAGTAGTTTCCGGACTGAGATTGGCAATCAGCCCCAGCATTTT.

This clonotype was picked up many times. This chain uses TRBV11-2 with TRBJ1-6; D is unclear. The CDR3 is 11 amino acids. V shed 5 bases and J shed 11 bases, with 7 bases lying between them. Germline loops: CDR1 SGHAT, CDR2 FQNNGV. The CDR3 nucleotides are TGTGCCAGCAGCGTCGGGACACCCCTCCACTTT. Encoded protein: CASSVGTPLHF.

The chain links TRBV5-4 to TRBJ2-5, with D possibly being TRBD2 (6 bases). CDR3 length: 15 residues. CDR1 and CDR2 (germline): SGHNT, YYREEE (reference sequence). Trimming stripped 1 base from V and 2 bases from J, with 12 bases between. CDR3 sequence: CASSLIGGGQETQYF. CDR3 DNA sequence: TGTGCCAGCAGCTTGATCGGGGGAGGACAAGAGACCCAGTACTTC.

This clonotype was observed a few times. The gene calls are TRBV6-1 and TRBJ2-7; 9 bases fit TRBD2. The CDR3 covers 17 residues. Losses at the gene ends were 2 bases for V and 2 bases for J; bases not matched to a gene: 10. Germline CDR1 is MNHNS and CDR2 is SASEGT. The CDR3 DNA reads TGTGCCAGCAGTGAACCCGTAATTAGCGGGAGCGCCTACGAGCAGTACTTC. This gives the protein CASSEPVISGSAYEQYF.

This clonotype was seen at least ten times. The rearrangement uses TRBV6-1 and TRBJ1-2; 7 bases are a match to TRBD1. The V gene's germline CDR1 is MNHNS and CDR2 SASEGT. This CDR3 spans 14 amino acids. Unmatched junction bases numbered 12, after V lost 7 bases and J lost 7 bases. The CDR3 region has the DNA TGTGCCAGCAACACAGTCAGGGGGATCGGTGGCTACACCTTC. It encodes CASNTVRGIGGYTF.

V gene TRBV30 combines with J gene TRBJ2-7; a weak D match, TRBD1 (6 bases). Germline CDR1 and CDR2: GTSNPN and SVGIG (reference sequence). V dropped 1 base and J dropped 2 bases, with 12 bases sitting between them. This CDR3 is built from 14 residues. CDR3 sequence: CAWSGRGGPYEQYF. For the CDR3, the DNA is TGTGCCTGGAGTGGGCGAGGGGGTCCCTACGAGCAGTACTTC.

This clonotype was detected only a few times. The chain employs TRBV20-1 and TRBJ1-2; possible D gene TRBD1, 6 bases. V lost 7 bases to trimming and J lost 4 bases, with 13 bases between them. CDR3 length: 12 amino acids. The germline V gene has CDR1 DFQATT and CDR2 SNEGSKA (reference sequence). The CDR3 bases are TGCAGTGTTCGGGGGGCGATCTATGGCTACACCTTC. Its protein is CSVRGAIYGYTF.

This rearrangement joins TRBV19 to TRBJ1-5; TRBD1 agrees at 8 bases. The CDR3 contains 14 residues. The V gene's germline CDR1 is LNHDA and CDR2 SQIVND (reference sequence). The V segment lost 3 bases and the J segment 5 bases; nucleotides outside the gene matches: 3. The CDR3 DNA reads as TGTGCCAGTAGTATCCAGGGGGCATATCAGCCCCAGCATTTT. Translation: CASSIQGAYQPQHF.

The chain links TRBV7-8 to TRBJ1-1, with D unresolved. Between the trimmed V and J ends, which lost 3 bases and 0 bases, there was a span of 11 bases. CDR1 is SGHVS and CDR2 is FQNEAQ in the germline V gene. This CDR3 contains 15 residues. This CDR3 reads CASSFFGELNTEAFF. CDR3 nucleotides: TGTGCCAGCAGCTTTTTTGGGGAATTGAACACTGAAGCTTTCTTT.

Many counts were recorded for this clonotype. The genes are TRBV7-3 and TRBJ2-2; TRBD2 matches at 13 bases. Germline-derived CDR1 and CDR2 are SGHTA and FQGTGA. The CDR3 spans 16 residues. Unmatched junction bases numbered 3, after V lost 2 bases and J lost 6 bases. The CDR3 here is CASSLGLAGAAGELFF. For the CDR3, the DNA is TGTGCCAGCAGCTTAGGACTAGCGGGAGCGGCCGGGGAGCTGTTTTTT.

In this sample, this clonotype turned up many times. The CDR3 nucleotides read TGTGCCAGCAGCTCTGGACAGGCCTACACTGAAGCTTTCTTT. Translation: CASSSGQAYTEAFF. The genes are TRBV5-5 and TRBJ1-1; 7 bases map to TRBD1. This CDR3 has 14 residues. V trimming: 3 bases; J trimming: 3 bases; junction bases outside the gene matches: 5. CDR1 and CDR2 (germline): SGHKS, YYEKEE (reference sequence).

This sequence joins TRBV29-1 and TRBJ2-7; 7 bases are shared with TRBD2. The germline gives CDR1 SQVTM, CDR2 ANQGSEA. This CDR3 is 12 amino acids long. V shed 3 bases and J 7 bases; nucleotides not matched to a gene: 6. CDR3 nucleotides: TGCAGCGTTGACCGTATGGGGGGGGAGCAGTACTTC. Its translation is CSVDRMGGEQYF.